This TCR delta chain was captured in a study of gamma-delta T cells after stem cell transplantation. This clone was observed a handful of times. TCRdb re-called the RT-PCR reads via CATT. The table includes around 13,000 delta-chain clones, about 30% detected once. Germline V lookup: CDR1 NSMFDY, CDR2 ISSIKDK. The V and J ends lost 2 bases and 7 bases respectively, with 27 bases between them. The CDR3 has 17 amino acids. V is TRAV29/DV5 and J is TRDJ1; D tentatively reads TRDD2 or TRDD3 (5 bases each). Material: gamma-delta T cells. The sequence was collected from a human donor. It is not recorded whose cells these are; they may come from a transplant donor. CDR3 sequence reads: CAARGFLKVGSSGKLIF. The CDR3 nucleotides read TGTGCAGCAAGAGGTTTCCTGAAGGTGGGGAGTAGCGGTAAACTCATCTTT.